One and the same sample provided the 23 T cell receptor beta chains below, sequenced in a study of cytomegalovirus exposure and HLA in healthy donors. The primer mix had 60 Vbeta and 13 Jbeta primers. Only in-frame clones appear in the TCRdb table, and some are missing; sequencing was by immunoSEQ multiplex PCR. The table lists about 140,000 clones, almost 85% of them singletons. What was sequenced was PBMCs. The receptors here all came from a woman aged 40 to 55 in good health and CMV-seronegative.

The DNA for the CDR3 is TGTGCCAGCAGTGCAGGGGGGCCGGGGAAGCCCCAGCATTTT. It yields the protein CASSAGGPGKPQHF. The chain combines TRBV28 with TRBJ1-5, with 7 bases matching TRBD1. The CDR3 sequence is 14 residues long. Germline-derived CDR1 and CDR2 are MDHEN and SYDVKM. V lost 5 bases and J lost 8; bases outside the gene matches: 9.

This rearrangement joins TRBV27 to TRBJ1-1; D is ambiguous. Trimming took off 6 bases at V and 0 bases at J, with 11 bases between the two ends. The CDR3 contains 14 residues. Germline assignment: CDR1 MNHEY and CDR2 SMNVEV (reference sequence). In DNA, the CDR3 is TGTGCCAGCAGCCTGAGGGTGGTGAACACTGAAGCTTTCTTT. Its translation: CASSLRVVNTEAFF.

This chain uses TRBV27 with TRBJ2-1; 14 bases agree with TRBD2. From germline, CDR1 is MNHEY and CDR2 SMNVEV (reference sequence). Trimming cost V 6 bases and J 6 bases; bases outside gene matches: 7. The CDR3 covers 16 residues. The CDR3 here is CASRLLTSGRANEQFF. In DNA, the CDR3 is TGTGCCAGCAGGCTTCTGACTAGCGGGAGGGCCAATGAGCAGTTCTTC.

The CDR3 sequence: CASSPDRERGYTF. The CDR3, as DNA: TGTGCCAGCAGCCCGGACAGGGAGAGAGGCTACACCTTC. This chain connects TRBV9 to TRBJ1-2; 8 positions agree with TRBD1. From germline, CDR1 is SGDLS and CDR2 YYNGEE. Trimming cost V 4 bases and J 8 bases; bases outside gene matches: 7. The CDR3 covers 13 residues.

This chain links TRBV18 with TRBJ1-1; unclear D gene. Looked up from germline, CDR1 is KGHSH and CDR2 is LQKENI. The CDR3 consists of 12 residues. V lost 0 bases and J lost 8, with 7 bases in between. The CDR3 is CASSPPGGEAFF. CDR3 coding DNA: TGTGCCAGCTCACCACCGGGAGGGGAAGCTTTCTTT.

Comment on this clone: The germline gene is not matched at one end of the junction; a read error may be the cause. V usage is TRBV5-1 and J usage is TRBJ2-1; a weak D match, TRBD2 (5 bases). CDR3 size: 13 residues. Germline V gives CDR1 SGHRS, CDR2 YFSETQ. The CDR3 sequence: CASAMDLYNGQFF. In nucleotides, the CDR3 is TGCGCCAGCGCCATGGACTTGTACAATGGGCAGTTCTTC.

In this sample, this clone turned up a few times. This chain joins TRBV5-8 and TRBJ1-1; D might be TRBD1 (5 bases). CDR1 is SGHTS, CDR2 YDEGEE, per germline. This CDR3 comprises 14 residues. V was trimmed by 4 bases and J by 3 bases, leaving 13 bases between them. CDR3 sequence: CASSDRRDHTEAFF. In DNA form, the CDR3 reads TGTGCCAGCAGCGACAGAAGGGATCACACTGAAGCTTTCTTT.

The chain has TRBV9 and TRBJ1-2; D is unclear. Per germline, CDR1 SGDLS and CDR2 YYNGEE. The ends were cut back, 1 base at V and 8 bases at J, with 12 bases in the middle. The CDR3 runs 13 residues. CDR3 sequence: CASSVSTDHGYTF. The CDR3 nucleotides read TGTGCCAGCAGCGTAAGTACAGATCACGGCTACACCTTC.

The CDR3, as DNA: TGTGCCAGCAGCGTAGCCCCGGGGGGGCGGGAGGGCCAATATACGCAGTATTTT. This gives the protein CASSVAPGGREGQYTQYF. This chain uses TRBV9 with TRBJ2-3; 9 nucleotides line up with TRBD2. Germline V CDR1 and CDR2: SGDLS, YYNGEE. With V trimmed by 0 bases and J by 7 bases, 15 bases remained unmatched. The CDR3 has 18 residues. The full variable domain, rest sourced from reference TRBV9 and TRBJ2-3, is DSGVTQTPKHLITATGQRVTLRCSPRSGDLSVYWYQQSLDQGLQFLIQYYNGEERAKGNILERFSAQQFPDLHSELNLSSLELGDSALYFCASSVAPGGREGQYTQYFGPGTRLTVL.

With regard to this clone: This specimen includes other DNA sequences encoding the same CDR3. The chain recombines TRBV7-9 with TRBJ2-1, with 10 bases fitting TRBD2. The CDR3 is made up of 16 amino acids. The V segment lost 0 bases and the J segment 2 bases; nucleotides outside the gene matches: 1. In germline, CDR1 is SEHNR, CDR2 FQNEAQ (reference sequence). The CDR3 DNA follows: TGTGCCAGCAGCTTAGCACTAGCGGGAACCTACAATGAGCAGTTCTTC. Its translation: CASSLALAGTYNEQFF.

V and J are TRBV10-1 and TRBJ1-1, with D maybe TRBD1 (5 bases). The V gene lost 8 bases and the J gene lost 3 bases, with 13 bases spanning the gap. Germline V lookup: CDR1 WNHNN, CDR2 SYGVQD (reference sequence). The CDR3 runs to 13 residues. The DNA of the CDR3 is TGCGCCAGCTCGATGGGGCTGGACACTGAAGCTTTCTTT. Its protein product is CASSMGLDTEAFF.

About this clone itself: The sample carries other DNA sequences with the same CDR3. CDR3: CASSAPTGRLGGGRQETQYF. DNA of the CDR3: TGTGCCAGCAGTGCCCCAACAGGACGTCTAGGGGGAGGGCGCCAAGAGACCCAGTACTTC. The chain links TRBV2 to TRBJ2-5, with a tentative D call TRBD2 (7 bases). The germline CDR1 and CDR2 sequences are SNHLY and FYNNEI. V lost 4 bases and J 1 base, leaving 28 bases between the germline ends. The CDR3 is 20 residues long.

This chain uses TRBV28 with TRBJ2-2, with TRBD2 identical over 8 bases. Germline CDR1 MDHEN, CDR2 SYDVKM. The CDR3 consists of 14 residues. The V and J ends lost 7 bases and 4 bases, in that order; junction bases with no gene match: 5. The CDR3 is CASKHAGGTGELFF. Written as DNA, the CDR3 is TGTGCCAGCAAACACGCGGGGGGCACCGGGGAGCTGTTTTTT.

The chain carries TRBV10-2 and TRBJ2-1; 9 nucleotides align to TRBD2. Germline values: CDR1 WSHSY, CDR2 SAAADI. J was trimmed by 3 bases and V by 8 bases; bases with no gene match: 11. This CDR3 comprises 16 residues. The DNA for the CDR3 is TGCGCCAGCCTGGGCCTAGCGGGGCCAGACTACAATGAGCAGTTCTTC. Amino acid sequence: CASLGLAGPDYNEQFF.

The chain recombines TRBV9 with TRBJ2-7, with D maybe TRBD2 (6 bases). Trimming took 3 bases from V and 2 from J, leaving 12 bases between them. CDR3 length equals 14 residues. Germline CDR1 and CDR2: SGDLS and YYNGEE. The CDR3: CASSASGRAYEQYF. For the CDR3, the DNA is TGTGCCAGCAGCGCAAGCGGGCGGGCCTACGAGCAGTACTTC.

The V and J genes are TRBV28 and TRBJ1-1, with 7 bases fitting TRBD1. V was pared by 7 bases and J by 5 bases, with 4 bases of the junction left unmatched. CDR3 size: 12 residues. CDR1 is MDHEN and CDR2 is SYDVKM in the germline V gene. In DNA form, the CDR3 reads TGTGCCAGCAAAGACAGGGAAACTGAAGCTTTCTTT. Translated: CASKDRETEAFF.

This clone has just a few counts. CDR3 bases: TGCGCCAGCAGCCAAGAACAGGGCCCAGGTGGATACGAGCAGTACTTC. It codes for CASSQEQGPGGYEQYF. The rearrangement links TRBV4-3 to TRBJ2-7, with D perhaps matching TRBD1 (6 bases). The CDR3 is 16 residues long. CDR1 and CDR2 from the germline V gene are LGHNA and YSLEER. V was trimmed by 0 bases and J by 4 bases, leaving 16 bases between them.

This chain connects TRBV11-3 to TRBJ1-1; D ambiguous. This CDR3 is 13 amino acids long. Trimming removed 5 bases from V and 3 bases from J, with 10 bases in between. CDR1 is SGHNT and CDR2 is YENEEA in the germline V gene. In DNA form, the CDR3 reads TGTGCCAGCAGCCGGTTTCGGGACACTGAAGCTTTCTTT. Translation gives CASSRFRDTEAFF.

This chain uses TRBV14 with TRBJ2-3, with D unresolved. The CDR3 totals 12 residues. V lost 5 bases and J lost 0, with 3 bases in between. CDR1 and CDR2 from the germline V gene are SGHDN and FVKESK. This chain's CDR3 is CASSLSTDTQYF. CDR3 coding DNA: TGTGCCAGCAGCTTAAGCACAGATACGCAGTATTTT.

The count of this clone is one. The CDR3 DNA reads TGTGCCTGGAGTGTCCCGGACAGGGTAGACCCCGGGGAGCTGTTTTTT. Residues: CAWSVPDRVDPGELFF. The genes are TRBV30 and TRBJ2-2, with 8 nucleotides matching TRBD1. Germline V gene sequence: CDR1 GTSNPN, CDR2 SVGIG (reference sequence). This CDR3 is 16 amino acids long. The V and J ends lost 0 bases and 6 bases, in that order; junction bases with no gene match: 9.

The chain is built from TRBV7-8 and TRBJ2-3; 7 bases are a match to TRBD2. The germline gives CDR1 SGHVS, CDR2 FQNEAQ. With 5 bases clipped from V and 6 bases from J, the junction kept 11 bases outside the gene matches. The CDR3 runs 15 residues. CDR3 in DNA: TGTGCCAGCAGCGTCGGGACTACCACGGTGGATACGCAGTATTTT. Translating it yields CASSVGTTTVDTQYF.

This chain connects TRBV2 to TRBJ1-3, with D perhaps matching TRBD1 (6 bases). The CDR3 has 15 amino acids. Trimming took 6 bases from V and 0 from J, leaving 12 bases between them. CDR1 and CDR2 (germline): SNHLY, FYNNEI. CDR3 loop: CASSPTGRSGNTIYF. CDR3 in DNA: TGTGCCAGCAGCCCCACAGGGCGCTCTGGAAACACCATATATTTT.

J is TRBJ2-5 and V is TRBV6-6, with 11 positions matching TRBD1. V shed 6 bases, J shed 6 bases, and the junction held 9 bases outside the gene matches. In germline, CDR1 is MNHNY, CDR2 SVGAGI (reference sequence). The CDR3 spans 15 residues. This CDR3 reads CASSPRDRGLQTQYF. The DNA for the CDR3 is TGTGCCAGCAGCCCCCGGGACAGGGGGTTGCAGACCCAGTACTTC.